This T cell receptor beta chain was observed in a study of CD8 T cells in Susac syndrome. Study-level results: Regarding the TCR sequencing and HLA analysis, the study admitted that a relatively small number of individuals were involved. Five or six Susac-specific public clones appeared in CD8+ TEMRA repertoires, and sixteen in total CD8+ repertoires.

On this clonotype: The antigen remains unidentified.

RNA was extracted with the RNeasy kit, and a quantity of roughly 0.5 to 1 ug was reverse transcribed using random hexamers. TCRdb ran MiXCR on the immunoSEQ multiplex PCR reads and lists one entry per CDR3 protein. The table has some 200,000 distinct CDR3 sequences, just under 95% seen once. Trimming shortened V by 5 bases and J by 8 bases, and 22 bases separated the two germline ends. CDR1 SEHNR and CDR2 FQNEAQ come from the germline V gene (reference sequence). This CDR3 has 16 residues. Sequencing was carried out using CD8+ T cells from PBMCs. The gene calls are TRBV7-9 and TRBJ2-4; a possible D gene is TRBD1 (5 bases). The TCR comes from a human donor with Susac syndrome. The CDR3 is CASSPVAGRVDDIQYF. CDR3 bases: TGTGCCAGCAGCCCAGTCGCCGGCAGGGTAGACGACATTCAGTACTTC. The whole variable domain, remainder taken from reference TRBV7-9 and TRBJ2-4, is DTGVSQNPRHKITKRGQNVTFRCDPISEHNRLYWYRQTLGQGPEFLTYFQNEAQLEKSRLLSDRFSAERPKGSFSTLEIQRTEQGDSAMYLCASSPVAGRVDDIQYFGAGTRLSVL.